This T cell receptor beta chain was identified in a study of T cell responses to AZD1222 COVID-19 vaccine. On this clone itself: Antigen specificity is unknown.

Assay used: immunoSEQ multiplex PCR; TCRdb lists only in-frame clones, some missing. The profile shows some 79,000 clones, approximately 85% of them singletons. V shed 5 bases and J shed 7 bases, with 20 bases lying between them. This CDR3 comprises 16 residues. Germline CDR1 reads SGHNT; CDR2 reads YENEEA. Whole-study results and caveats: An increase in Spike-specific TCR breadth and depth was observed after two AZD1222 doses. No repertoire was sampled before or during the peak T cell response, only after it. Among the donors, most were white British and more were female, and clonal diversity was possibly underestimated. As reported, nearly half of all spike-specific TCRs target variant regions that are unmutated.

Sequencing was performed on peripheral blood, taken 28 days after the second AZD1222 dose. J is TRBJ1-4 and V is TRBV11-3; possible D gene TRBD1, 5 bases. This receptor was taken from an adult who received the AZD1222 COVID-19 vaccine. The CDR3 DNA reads TGTGCCAGCAGCCGGAAACTGGGGGGTTTGAGTGAAAAACTGTTTTTT. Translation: CASSRKLGGLSEKLFF.